This T cell receptor (beta chain) was identified in a study of siplizumab effects on memory and regulatory T cells. Findings and limits, study-wide: Alloreactive CD4+ clones that could be mapped were on average 68.8% Treg-derived with siplizumab, against about 25% in controls.

Germline V gives CDR1 SGHDT, CDR2 YYEEEE. This CDR3 is 12 amino acids long. Trimming cost V 1 base and J 4 bases, with 4 bases left between them. A note on this clone: Its cognate antigen is unknown.

Measured with immunoSEQ multiplex PCR; TCRdb has only the in-frame clones, and not every one. The sample contains approximately 91,000 clones, around 95% of which appear only once. The TCR was taken from a human donor in good health. The sequencing sample was made of CD8+ T cells sorted from blood. The rearrangement uses TRBV5-6 and TRBJ2-3, with D uncertain. Here the CDR3 reads CASSLRPDTQYF. The CDR3 nucleotides read TGTGCCAGCAGCTTGCGACCAGATACGCAGTATTTT.